This TCR beta chain was recorded in a study of cytomegalovirus exposure and HLA in healthy donors. Study-level findings and limits: About 180 TCR beta chains were listed as cytomegalovirus-associated. In a later analysis, TCR beta V- and J-gene trimming showed a link to a missense DCLRE1C variant.

This clone came up once. Its specificity is not known. Researchers ran the PCR with 60 Vbeta and 13 Jbeta primers. Profiling relied on immunoSEQ multiplex PCR, and the TCRdb table lists in-frame clones only, not all of them. The repertoire holds approximately 120,000 clones, about 81% seen once, with 1.1% in the top ten. The CDR3 spans 13 residues. In germline, CDR1 is MDHEN, CDR2 SYDVKM. Germline trimming cut 6 bases from V and 7 bases from J; bases unmatched to any gene: 5. The V gene is TRBV28, the J gene TRBJ1-4, with 7 bases that match TRBD1. The source is a woman aged 25 to 39 in good health and CMV-seronegative. Sequencing used PBMCs. The CDR3 region has the DNA TGTGCCAGCAGACAGGGGCTTCTTGAAAAACTGTTTTTT. Residues: CASRQGLLEKLFF.